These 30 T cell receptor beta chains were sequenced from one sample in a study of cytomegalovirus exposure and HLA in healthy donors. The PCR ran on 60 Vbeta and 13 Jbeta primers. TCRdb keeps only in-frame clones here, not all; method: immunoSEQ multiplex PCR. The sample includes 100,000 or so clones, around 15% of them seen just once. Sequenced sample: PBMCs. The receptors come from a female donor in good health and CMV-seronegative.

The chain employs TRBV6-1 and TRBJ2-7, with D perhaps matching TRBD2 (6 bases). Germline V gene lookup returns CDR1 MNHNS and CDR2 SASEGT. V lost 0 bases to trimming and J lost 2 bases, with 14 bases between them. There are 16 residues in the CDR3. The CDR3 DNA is TGTGCCAGCAGTGAAGCGCCTGGGACTGGTACCTACGAGCAGTACTTC. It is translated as CASSEAPGTGTYEQYF.

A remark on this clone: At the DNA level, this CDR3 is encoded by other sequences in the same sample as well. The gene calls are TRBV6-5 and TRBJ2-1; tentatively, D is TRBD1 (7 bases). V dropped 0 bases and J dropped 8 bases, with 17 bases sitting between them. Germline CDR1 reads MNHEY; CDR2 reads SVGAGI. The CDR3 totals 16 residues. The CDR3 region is CASSYSQGGRNDEQFF. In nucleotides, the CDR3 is TGTGCCAGCAGTTACTCGCAGGGGGGCAGAAACGATGAGCAGTTCTTC.

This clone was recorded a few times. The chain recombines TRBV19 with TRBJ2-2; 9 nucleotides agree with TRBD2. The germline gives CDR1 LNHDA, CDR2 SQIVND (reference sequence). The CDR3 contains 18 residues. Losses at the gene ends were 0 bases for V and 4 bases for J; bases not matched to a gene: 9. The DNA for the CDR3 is TGTGCCAGTAGTATAGATCTTCTCTTAGCGGGAGTCACCGGGGAGCTGTTTTTT. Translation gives CASSIDLLLAGVTGELFF.

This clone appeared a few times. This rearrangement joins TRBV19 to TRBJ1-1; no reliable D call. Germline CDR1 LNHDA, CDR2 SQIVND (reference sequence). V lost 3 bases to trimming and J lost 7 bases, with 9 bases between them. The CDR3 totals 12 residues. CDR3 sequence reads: CASSIQLGEAFF. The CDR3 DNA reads TGTGCCAGTAGTATCCAACTAGGTGAAGCTTTCTTT.

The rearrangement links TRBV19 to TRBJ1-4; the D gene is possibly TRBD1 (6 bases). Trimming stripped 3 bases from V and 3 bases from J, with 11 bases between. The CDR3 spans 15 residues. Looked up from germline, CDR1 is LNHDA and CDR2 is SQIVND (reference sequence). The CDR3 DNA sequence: TGTGCCAGTAGTATGACAGGCCTCCCTAATGAAAAACTGTTTTTT. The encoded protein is CASSMTGLPNEKLFF.

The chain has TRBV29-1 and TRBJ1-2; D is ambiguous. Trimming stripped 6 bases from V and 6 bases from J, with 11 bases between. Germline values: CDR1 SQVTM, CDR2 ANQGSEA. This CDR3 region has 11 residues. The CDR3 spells CSVSRRDGYTF. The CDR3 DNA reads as TGCAGCGTCTCTCGGAGGGATGGCTACACCTTC.

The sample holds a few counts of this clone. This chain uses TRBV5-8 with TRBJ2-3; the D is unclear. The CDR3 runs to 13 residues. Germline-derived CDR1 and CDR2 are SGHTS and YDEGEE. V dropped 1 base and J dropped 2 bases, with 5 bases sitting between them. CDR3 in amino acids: CASSLMYTDTQYF. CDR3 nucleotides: TGTGCCAGCAGCTTGATGTACACAGATACGCAGTATTTT.

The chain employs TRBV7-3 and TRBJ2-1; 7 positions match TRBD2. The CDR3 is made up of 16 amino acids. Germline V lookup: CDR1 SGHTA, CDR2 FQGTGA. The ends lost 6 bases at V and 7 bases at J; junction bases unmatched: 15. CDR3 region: CASSSLVRGSKNEQFF. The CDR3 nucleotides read TGTGCCAGCAGTTCCCTTGTCCGCGGGAGTAAGAATGAGCAGTTCTTC.

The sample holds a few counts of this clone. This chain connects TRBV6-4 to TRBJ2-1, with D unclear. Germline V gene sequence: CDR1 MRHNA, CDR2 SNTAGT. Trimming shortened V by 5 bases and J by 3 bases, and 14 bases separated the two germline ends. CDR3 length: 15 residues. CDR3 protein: CASSPRDRGYNEQFF. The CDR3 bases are TGTGCCAGCAGTCCCCGTGATAGAGGCTACAATGAGCAGTTCTTC.

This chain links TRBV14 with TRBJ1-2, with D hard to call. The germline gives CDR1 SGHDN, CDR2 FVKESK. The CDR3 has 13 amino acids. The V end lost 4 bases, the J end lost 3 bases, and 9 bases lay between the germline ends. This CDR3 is CASSPQIHYGYTF. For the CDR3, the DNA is TGTGCCAGCAGCCCTCAGATACACTATGGCTACACCTTC. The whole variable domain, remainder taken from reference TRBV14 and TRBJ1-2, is EAGVTQFPSHSVIEKGQTVTLRCDPISGHDNLYWYRRVMGKEIKFLLHFVKESKQDESGMPNNRFLAERTGGTYSTLKVQPAELEDSGVYFCASSPQIHYGYTFGSGTRLTVV.

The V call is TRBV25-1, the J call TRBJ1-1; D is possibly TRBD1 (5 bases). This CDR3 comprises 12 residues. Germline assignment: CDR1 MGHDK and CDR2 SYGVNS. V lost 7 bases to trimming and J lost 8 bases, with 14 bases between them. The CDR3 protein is CASKEGVTEAFF. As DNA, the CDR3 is TGTGCCAGCAAGGAAGGGGTGACAGAAGCTTTCTTT.

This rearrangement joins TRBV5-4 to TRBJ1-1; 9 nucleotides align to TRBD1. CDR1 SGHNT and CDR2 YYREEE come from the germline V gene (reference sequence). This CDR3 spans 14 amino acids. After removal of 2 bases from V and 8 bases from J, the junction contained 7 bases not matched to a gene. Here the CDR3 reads CASSLYTGQGEAFF. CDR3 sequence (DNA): TGTGCCAGCAGCTTATACACCGGACAGGGGGAAGCTTTCTTT.

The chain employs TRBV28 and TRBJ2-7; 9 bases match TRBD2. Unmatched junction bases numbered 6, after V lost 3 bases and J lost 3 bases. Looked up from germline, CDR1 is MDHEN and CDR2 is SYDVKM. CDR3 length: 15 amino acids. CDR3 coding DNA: TGTGCCAGCAGTTTTGTTAGCGGGAGAATCTACGAGCAGTACTTC. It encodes CASSFVSGRIYEQYF.

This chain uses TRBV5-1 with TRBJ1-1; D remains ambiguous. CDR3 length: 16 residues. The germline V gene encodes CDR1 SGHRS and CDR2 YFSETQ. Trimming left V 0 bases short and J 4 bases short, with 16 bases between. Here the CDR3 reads CASSLETPSSGTEAFF. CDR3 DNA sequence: TGCGCCAGCAGCTTGGAGACGCCGTCCTCGGGCACTGAAGCTTTCTTT.

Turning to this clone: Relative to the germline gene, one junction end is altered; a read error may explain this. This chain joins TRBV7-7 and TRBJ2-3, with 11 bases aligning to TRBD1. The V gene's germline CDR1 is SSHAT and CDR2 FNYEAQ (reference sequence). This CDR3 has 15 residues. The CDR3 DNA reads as TGTGCTAGCAGCATCGGACAGGGGGCTTCAGATACGCAGTATTTT. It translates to CASSIGQGASDTQYF.

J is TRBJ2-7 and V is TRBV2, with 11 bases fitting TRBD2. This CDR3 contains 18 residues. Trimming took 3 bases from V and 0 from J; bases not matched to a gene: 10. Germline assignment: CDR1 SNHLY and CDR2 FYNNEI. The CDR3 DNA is TGTGCCAGCAGTGAGTCGGGGACTAGCGGAACCACCTCCTACGAGCAGTACTTC. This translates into CASSESGTSGTTSYEQYF.

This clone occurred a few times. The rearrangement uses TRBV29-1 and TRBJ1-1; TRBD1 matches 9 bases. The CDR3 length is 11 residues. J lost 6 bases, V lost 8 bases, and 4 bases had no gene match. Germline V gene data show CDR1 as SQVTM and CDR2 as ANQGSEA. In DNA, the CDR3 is TGCAGCATACGACAGGGGGCTGAAGCTTTCTTT. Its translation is CSIRQGAEAFF.

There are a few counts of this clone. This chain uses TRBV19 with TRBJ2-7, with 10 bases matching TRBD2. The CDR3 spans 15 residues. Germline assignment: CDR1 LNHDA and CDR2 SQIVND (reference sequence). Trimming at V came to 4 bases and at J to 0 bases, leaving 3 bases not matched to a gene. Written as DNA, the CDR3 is TGTGCCAGTAGTAAACTAGCGGGGTCCTCCTACGAGCAGTACTTC. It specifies CASSKLAGSSYEQYF. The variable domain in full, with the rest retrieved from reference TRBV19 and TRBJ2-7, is DGGITQSPKYLFRKEGQNVTLSCEQNLNHDAMYWYRQDPGQGLRLIYYSQIVNDFQKGDIAEGYSVSREKKESFPLTVTSAQKNPTAFYLCASSKLAGSSYEQYFGPGTRLTVT.

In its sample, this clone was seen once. CDR3 sequence: CASSIPDSYRGSGYTF. Here the CDR3 DNA reads TGTGCCAGTAGTATTCCCGATTCGTACAGGGGGAGCGGCTACACCTTC. V usage is TRBV19 and J usage is TRBJ1-2; 8 bases are a match to TRBD1. Germline loops: CDR1 LNHDA, CDR2 SQIVND (reference sequence). V lost 3 bases, J lost 8 bases, and 14 bases stayed unmatched. The CDR3 is 16 amino acids. Together with reference TRBV19 and TRBJ1-2, the CDR3 gives the full variable domain: DGGITQSPKYLFRKEGQNVTLSCEQNLNHDAMYWYRQDPGQGLRLIYYSQIVNDFQKGDIAEGYSVSREKKESFPLTVTSAQKNPTAFYLCASSIPDSYRGSGYTFGSGTRLTVV.

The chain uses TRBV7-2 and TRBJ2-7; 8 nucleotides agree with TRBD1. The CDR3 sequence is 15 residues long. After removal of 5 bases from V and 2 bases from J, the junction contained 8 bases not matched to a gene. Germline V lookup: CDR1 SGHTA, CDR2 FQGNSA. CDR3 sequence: CASSPRTGPTYEQYF. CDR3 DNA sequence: TGTGCCAGCAGCCCTAGGACAGGGCCAACCTACGAGCAGTACTTC.

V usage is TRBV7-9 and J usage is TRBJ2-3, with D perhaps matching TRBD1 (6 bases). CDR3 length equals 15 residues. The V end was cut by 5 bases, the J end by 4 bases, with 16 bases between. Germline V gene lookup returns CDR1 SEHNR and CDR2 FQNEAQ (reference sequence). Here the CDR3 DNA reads TGTGCCAGCAGCCCAAGGGGGAGCGGCCCAGATACGCAGTATTTT. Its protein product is CASSPRGSGPDTQYF.

The CDR3: CASSPTGPGQPQHF. For the CDR3, the DNA is TGTGCCAGCAGTCCGACAGGGCCAGGTCAGCCCCAGCATTTT. The chain links TRBV2 to TRBJ1-5; 7 bases are a match to TRBD1. This CDR3 is built from 14 residues. Germline assignment: CDR1 SNHLY and CDR2 FYNNEI. The V segment lost 5 bases and the J segment 6 bases; nucleotides outside the gene matches: 7.

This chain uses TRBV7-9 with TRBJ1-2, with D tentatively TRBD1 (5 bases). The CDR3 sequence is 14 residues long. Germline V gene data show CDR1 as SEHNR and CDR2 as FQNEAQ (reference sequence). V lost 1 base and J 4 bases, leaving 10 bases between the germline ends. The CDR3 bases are TGTGCCAGCAGCTTAGAGATAAGGGGCTATGGCTACACCTTC. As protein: CASSLEIRGYGYTF.

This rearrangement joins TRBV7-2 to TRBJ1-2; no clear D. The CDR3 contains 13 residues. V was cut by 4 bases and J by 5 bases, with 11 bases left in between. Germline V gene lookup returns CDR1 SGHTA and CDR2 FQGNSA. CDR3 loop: CASSSLGLYGYTF. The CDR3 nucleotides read TGTGCCAGCAGCTCATTAGGACTTTATGGCTACACCTTC.

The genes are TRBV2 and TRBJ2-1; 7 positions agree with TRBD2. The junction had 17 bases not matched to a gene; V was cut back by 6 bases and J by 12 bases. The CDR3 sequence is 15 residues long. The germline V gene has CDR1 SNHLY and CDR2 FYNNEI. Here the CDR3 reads CASREHRLREWGQFF. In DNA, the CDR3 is TGTGCCAGCAGGGAACACCGCTTGCGGGAGTGGGGGCAGTTCTTC. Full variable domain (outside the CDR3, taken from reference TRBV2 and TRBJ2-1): EPEVTQTPSHQVTQMGQEVILRCVPISNHLYFYWYRQILGQKVEFLVSFYNNEISEKSEIFDDQFSVERPDGSNFTLKIRSTKLEDSAMYFCASREHRLREWGQFFGPGTRLTVL.

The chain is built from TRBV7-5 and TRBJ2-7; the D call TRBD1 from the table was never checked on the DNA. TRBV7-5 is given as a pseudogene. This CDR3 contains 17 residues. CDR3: CARSLALVRGRINEQYF. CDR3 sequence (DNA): TGTGCCAGAAGCTTAGCGCTAGTCAGGGGGCGCATCAACGAGCAGTACTTC.

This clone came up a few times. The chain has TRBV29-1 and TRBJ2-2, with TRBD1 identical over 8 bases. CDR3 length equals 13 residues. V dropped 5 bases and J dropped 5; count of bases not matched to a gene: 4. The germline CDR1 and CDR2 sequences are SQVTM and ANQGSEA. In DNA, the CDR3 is TGCAGCGTTAGCACAGGGGGGACCGGGGAGCTGTTTTTT. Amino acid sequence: CSVSTGGTGELFF.

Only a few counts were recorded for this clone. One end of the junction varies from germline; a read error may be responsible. CDR3 coding DNA: TGTGCTAGCAGGTACGACCAGGGGTCCACAACTAATGAAAAACTGTTTTTT. Translation: CASRYDQGSTTNEKLFF. J is TRBJ1-4 and V is TRBV7-7; possible D gene TRBD1, 6 bases. The CDR3 extends over 17 amino acids. Per germline, CDR1 SSHAT and CDR2 FNYEAQ (reference sequence).

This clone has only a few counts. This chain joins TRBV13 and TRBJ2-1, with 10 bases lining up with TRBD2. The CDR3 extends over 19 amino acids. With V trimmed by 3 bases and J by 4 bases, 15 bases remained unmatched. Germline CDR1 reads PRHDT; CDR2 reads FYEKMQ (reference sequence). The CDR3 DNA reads TGTGCCAGCAGCTTGATGGCTAGCGGGGGAGGAAAGGGTTACAATGAGCAGTTCTTC. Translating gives CASSLMASGGGKGYNEQFF.

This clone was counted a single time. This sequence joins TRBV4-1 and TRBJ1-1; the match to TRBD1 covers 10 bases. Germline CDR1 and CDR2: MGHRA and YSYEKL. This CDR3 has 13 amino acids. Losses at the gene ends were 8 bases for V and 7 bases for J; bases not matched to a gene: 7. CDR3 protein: CASGDRGGFEAFF. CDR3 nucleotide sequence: TGCGCCAGCGGGGACAGGGGAGGCTTTGAAGCTTTCTTT.